This passage covers 25 T cell receptor beta chains from one sample sequenced in a study of shared T cell receptors in the human thymus. Assay used: immunoSEQ multiplex PCR; TCRdb lists only in-frame clones, some missing. The sample lists approximately 730,000 clones, 70% to 90% seen once, with approximately 0.01% in the top ten. The same specimen was also included in a second study, on human thymus T cells.

The specimen sequenced was thymocytes. All receptors come from a girl in the first two years of life with a congenital heart defect.

In its sample, this clone was seen a few times. The chain has TRBV15 and TRBJ1-6, with 8 nucleotides matching TRBD1. This CDR3 contains 14 residues. Germline trimming cut 5 bases from V and 9 bases from J; bases unmatched to any gene: 6. The germline CDR1 and CDR2 sequences are LNHNV and YYDKDF (reference sequence). The CDR3 sequence: CATSPRGRFSPLHF. The CDR3 DNA reads as TGTGCCACCAGCCCCAGGGGGCGGTTTTCACCCCTCCACTTT.

Regarding this clone: A read error may account for a junction end that differs from germline. The chain recombines TRBV19 with TRBJ2-7; TRBD1 agrees at 8 bases. Germline CDR1 is LNHDA and CDR2 is SQIVND (reference sequence). The CDR3 consists of 13 residues. The CDR3 is CASRDRFSRRVDF. The CDR3 bases are TGTGCCAGCCGGGACAGGTTTTCTCGTCGTGTGGACTTC. Full variable domain (remainder filled in from reference TRBV19 and TRBJ2-7): DGGITQSPKYLFRKEGQNVTLSCEQNLNHDAMYWYRQDPGQGLRLIYYSQIVNDFQKGDIAEGYSVSREKKESFPLTVTSAQKNPTAFYLCASRDRFSRRVDFGPGTRLTVT.

The chain recombines TRBV6-1 with TRBJ2-1, with no clear D. Germline V gives CDR1 MNHNS, CDR2 SASEGT. V gave up 7 bases and J gave up 10 bases, with 17 bases separating them. This CDR3 spans 13 amino acids. The CDR3 is CASKRVAPQEQFF. The CDR3 DNA reads as TGTGCCAGCAAGCGAGTAGCCCCCCAGGAGCAGTTCTTC.

The chain is built from TRBV7-6 and TRBJ1-6; 9 bases line up with TRBD1. This CDR3 spans 21 amino acids. The V segment lost 2 bases and the J segment 4 bases; nucleotides outside the gene matches: 18. CDR1 is SGHVS, CDR2 FNYEAQ, per germline. As DNA, the CDR3 is TGTGCCAGCAGCTTAATGGCCGGACAGGGGAATACTATCCCATATAATTCACCCCTCCACTTT. The encoded protein is CASSLMAGQGNTIPYNSPLHF.

This CDR3 is CASSSWTGGAIAEAFF. The CDR3 bases are TGTGCCAGCAGTTCCTGGACAGGGGGCGCGATAGCTGAAGCTTTCTTT. The chain couples TRBV28 to TRBJ1-1; the match to TRBD1 covers 11 bases. This CDR3 region has 16 residues. J gave up 6 bases and V 4 bases, and 10 bases lay outside the gene matches. Germline values: CDR1 MDHEN, CDR2 SYDVKM.

The CDR3 region is CASSLSNILAVNYNEQFF. The CDR3 nucleotides read TGTGCCAGCAGTTTATCAAACATTCTAGCGGTAAACTACAATGAGCAGTTCTTC. V usage is TRBV27 and J usage is TRBJ2-1; the match to TRBD2 covers 7 bases. This CDR3 has 18 residues. V dropped 0 bases and J dropped 3; count of bases not matched to a gene: 11. The germline CDR1 and CDR2 sequences are MNHEY and SMNVEV (reference sequence).

The chain joins TRBV28 to TRBJ2-7, with TRBD2 matching 8 bases. The V segment lost 1 base and the J segment 5 bases; nucleotides outside the gene matches: 4. This CDR3 has 14 amino acids. Germline values: CDR1 MDHEN, CDR2 SYDVKM. The CDR3 DNA follows: TGTGCCAGCAGTTTATTCGGGGGGGCCAACGAGCAGTACTTC. This codes for CASSLFGGANEQYF.

V is TRBV18 and J is TRBJ1-1; D is possibly TRBD1 (5 bases). This CDR3 has 16 residues. Germline values: CDR1 KGHSH, CDR2 LQKENI. V lost 0 bases and J 7 bases, leaving 18 bases between the germline ends. CDR3 DNA sequence: TGTGCCAGCTCACCACCGGGTTATTACAGGTTTGATGAAGCTTTCTTT. Translation gives CASSPPGYYRFDEAFF. The full variable domain, rest sourced from reference TRBV18 and TRBJ1-1, is NAGVMQNPRHLVRRRGQEARLRCSPMKGHSHVYWYRQLPEEGLKFMVYLQKENIIDESGMPKERFSAEFPKEGPSILRIQQVVRGDSAAYFCASSPPGYYRFDEAFFGQGTRLTVV.

CDR3 DNA sequence: TGCGCCAGCAGCTTGGTCGTAGAGGACACTGAAGCTTTCTTT. Protein sequence: CASSLVVEDTEAFF. The rearrangement joins TRBV5-1 to TRBJ1-1, with unresolved D. The germline V gene encodes CDR1 SGHRS and CDR2 YFSETQ. V shed 0 bases and J shed 3 bases, with 9 bases lying between them. The CDR3 loop spans 14 amino acids.

The chain joins TRBV6-6 to TRBJ1-1; D may be TRBD1 (6 bases). This CDR3 region has 15 residues. From germline, CDR1 is MNHNY and CDR2 SVGAGI (reference sequence). The V and J ends lost 0 bases and 4 bases respectively, with 12 bases between them. CDR3 protein: CASSYSSRGFTEAFF. In nucleotides, the CDR3 is TGTGCCAGCAGTTACTCCTCCAGGGGTTTCACTGAAGCTTTCTTT.

This chain joins TRBV6-5 and TRBJ1-2, with 7 positions matching TRBD1. The CDR3 is 16 residues long. Germline CDR1 MNHEY, CDR2 SVGAGI. V lost 1 base, J lost 5 bases, and 10 bases stayed unmatched. CDR3 coding DNA: TGTGCCAGCAGTTACTATACCCCGGGACAGCCATATGGCTACACCTTC. Protein sequence: CASSYYTPGQPYGYTF.

The V call is TRBV4-1, the J call TRBJ1-2; 8 bases fit TRBD1. This CDR3 comprises 16 residues. The germline V gene encodes CDR1 MGHRA and CDR2 YSYEKL. After removal of 1 base from V and 6 bases from J, the junction contained 10 bases not matched to a gene. CDR3 coding DNA: TGCGCCAGCAGCCAAGCGGGACAGGCAAACCATAATGGCTACACCTTC. Amino acids: CASSQAGQANHNGYTF.

The rearrangement joins TRBV5-6 to TRBJ2-7, with 9 bases aligning to TRBD1. The V and J ends lost 5 bases and 3 bases, in that order; junction bases with no gene match: 6. CDR1 and CDR2 (germline): SGHDT, YYEEEE. CDR3 length: 14 amino acids. DNA of the CDR3: TGTGCCAGCAGTTTTGGACAGGGGAACTACGAGCAGTACTTC. This translates into CASSFGQGNYEQYF.

J is TRBJ1-2 and V is TRBV7-3; TRBD1 aligns across 9 bases. The length of the CDR3 is 14 residues. Trimming cost V 5 bases and J 4 bases; bases outside gene matches: 5. The germline V gene encodes CDR1 SGHTA and CDR2 FQGTGA. CDR3 loop: CASSRGQGTYGYTF. CDR3 DNA: TGTGCCAGCAGCAGAGGACAGGGGACCTATGGCTACACCTTC.

The chain carries TRBV6-4 and TRBJ1-6; possibly TRBD1 for D (6 bases). V lost 10 bases and J lost 6, with 16 bases in between. The V gene's germline CDR1 is MRHNA and CDR2 SNTAGT. The CDR3 loop spans 14 amino acids. CDR3 sequence: CATIATGPNSPLHF. CDR3 coding DNA: TGTGCCACCATCGCCACAGGGCCTAATTCACCCCTCCACTTT.

As concerns this clone: The junction shows a germline mismatch at one end, possibly a read error. The chain joins TRBV6-6 to TRBJ1-2; D is unresolved. CDR1 is MNHNY and CDR2 is SVGAGI in the germline V gene (reference sequence). This CDR3 contains 15 residues. The CDR3 sequence: CAISELKARYYGYTF. Here the CDR3 DNA reads TGTGCCATCAGTGAGCTAAAGGCTAGGTACTATGGCTACACCTTC.

The chain joins TRBV6-6 to TRBJ1-1, with a possible D match to TRBD1 (5 bases). This CDR3 comprises 15 residues. The germline CDR1 and CDR2 sequences are MNHNY and SVGAGI (reference sequence). V lost 7 bases, J lost 1 base, and 16 bases lay in between. CDR3 DNA sequence: TGTGCCAGCAAACGGCCGGACACCGCGAACACTGAAGCTTTCTTT. This gives the protein CASKRPDTANTEAFF.

The rearrangement links TRBV7-8 to TRBJ1-2; D not certain. This CDR3 spans 15 amino acids. Looked up from germline, CDR1 is SGHVS and CDR2 is FQNEAQ. V lost 1 base to trimming and J lost 4 bases, with 13 bases between them. The CDR3 region has the DNA TGTGCCAGCAGCTTAGGAGGTTGGTTCGGCTATGGCTACACCTTC. Amino acids: CASSLGGWFGYGYTF.

This chain connects TRBV4-3 to TRBJ1-4; tentative D call: TRBD1 (5 bases). The CDR3 covers 18 residues. Trimming left V 0 bases short and J 8 bases short, with 22 bases between. The V gene's germline CDR1 is LGHNA and CDR2 YSLEER. CDR3 coding DNA: TGCGCCAGCAGCCAAGACGGGGGGTTGGCGGCAATAGTCGAAAAACTGTTTTTT. Amino acid sequence: CASSQDGGLAAIVEKLFF.

V and J are TRBV30 and TRBJ2-7, with TRBD2 matching 7 bases. Per germline, CDR1 GTSNPN and CDR2 SVGIG (reference sequence). The CDR3 is made up of 15 amino acids. After removal of 3 bases from V and 0 bases from J, the junction contained 8 bases not matched to a gene. The CDR3 coding sequence is TGTGCCTGGAGCCCTTCCGGGACTAACTCCTACGAGCAGTACTTC. Amino acids: CAWSPSGTNSYEQYF.

The chain has TRBV5-1 and TRBJ1-1; no clear D. This CDR3 spans 14 amino acids. From germline, CDR1 is SGHRS and CDR2 YFSETQ. Deletions cut 2 bases from V and 3 bases from J, with 11 bases between. CDR3 sequence (DNA): TGCGCCAGCAGCTTAAGAGGCTTTGACACTGAAGCTTTCTTT. Translated: CASSLRGFDTEAFF.

This chain connects TRBV29-1 to TRBJ1-2; no firm D call. This CDR3 has 15 residues. Germline loops: CDR1 SQVTM, CDR2 ANQGSEA. V was trimmed by 5 bases and J by 6 bases, leaving 22 bases between them. The CDR3: CSVSVLGPLRHGYTF. DNA for the CDR3: TGCAGCGTTTCGGTCCTAGGTCCCCTGAGGCATGGCTACACCTTC.

This chain connects TRBV28 to TRBJ1-1; TRBD1 matches at 9 bases. The CDR3 covers 13 residues. Unmatched junction bases numbered 7, after V lost 4 bases and J lost 10 bases. Germline CDR1 reads MDHEN; CDR2 reads SYDVKM. CDR3 DNA sequence: TGTGCCAGCAGTTGGGACAGGGAGGAGGTAGCTTTCTTT. This sequence encodes CASSWDREEVAFF.

The rearrangement joins TRBV5-1 to TRBJ2-7; 9 bases line up with TRBD2. CDR3 size: 15 residues. CDR1 and CDR2 from the germline V gene are SGHRS and YFSETQ. V shed 3 bases, J shed 7 bases, and the junction held 11 bases outside the gene matches. CDR3 in amino acids: CASSSKRGALGEQYF. The CDR3 DNA reads as TGCGCCAGCAGCTCGAAGCGGGGGGCTTTGGGGGAGCAGTACTTC.

This clone appeared a single time. V is TRBV6-5 and J is TRBJ2-2; D is perhaps TRBD1 (6 bases). The V and J ends lost 5 bases and 5 bases respectively, with 12 bases between them. The germline V gene encodes CDR1 MNHEY and CDR2 SVGAGI. The CDR3 consists of 14 residues. The CDR3 reads CASSPRTGTGELFF. The CDR3 nucleotides are TGTGCCAGCAGTCCCCGAACAGGGACCGGGGAGCTGTTTTTT.